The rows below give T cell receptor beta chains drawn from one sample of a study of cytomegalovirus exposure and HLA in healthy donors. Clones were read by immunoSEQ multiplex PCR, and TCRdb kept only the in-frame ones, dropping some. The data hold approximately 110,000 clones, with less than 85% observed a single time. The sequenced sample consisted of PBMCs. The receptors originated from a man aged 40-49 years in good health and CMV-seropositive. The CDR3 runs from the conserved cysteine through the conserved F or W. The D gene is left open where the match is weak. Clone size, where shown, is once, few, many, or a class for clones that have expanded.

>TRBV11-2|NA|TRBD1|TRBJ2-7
CASSTEGGLTYEQYF
TGTGCCAGCAGCACCGAAGGGGGCTTGACCTACGAGCAGTACTTC
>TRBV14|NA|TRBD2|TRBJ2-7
CASSQDKGTSGRRYEQYF
TGTGCCAGCAGCCAAGATAAGGGGACTAGCGGGAGGAGGTACGAGCAGTACTTC
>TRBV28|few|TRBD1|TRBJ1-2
CASRTGLEGYTF
TGTGCCAGCAGGACAGGGTTGGAGGGCTACACCTTC
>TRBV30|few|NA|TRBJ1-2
CAWRLGGQNYGYTF
TGTGCCTGGAGGCTGGGCGGGCAGAACTATGGCTACACCTTC
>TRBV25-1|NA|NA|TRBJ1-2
CASSEYIQGDGYTF
TGTGCCAGCAGTGAATATATTCAAGGGGATGGCTACACCTTC
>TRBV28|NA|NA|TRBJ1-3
CASSIDSSSGNTIYF
TGTGCCAGCAGTATCGACAGCTCCTCTGGAAACACCATATATTTT
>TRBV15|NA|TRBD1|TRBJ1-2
CATSADRVGYGYTF
TGTGCCACCAGCGCCGACAGGGTTGGCTATGGCTACACCTTC
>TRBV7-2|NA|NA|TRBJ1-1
CASSSRQKNTEAFF
TGTGCCAGCAGCTCCAGACAGAAGAACACTGAAGCTTTCTTT
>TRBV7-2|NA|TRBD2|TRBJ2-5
CASSRTSGNQETQYF
TGTGCCAGCAGCCGGACTAGCGGGAACCAAGAGACCCAGTACTTC
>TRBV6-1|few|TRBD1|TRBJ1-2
CASSDLKDRGRGYTF
TGTGCCAGCAGTGATCTCAAGGACAGGGGAAGAGGCTACACCTTC